This T cell receptor beta chain was captured by sequencing in a study of blood T cell repertoires in COVID-19. The junction had 8 bases not matched to a gene; V was cut back by 7 bases and J by 8 bases. The V gene's germline CDR1 is SEHNR and CDR2 FQNEAQ (reference sequence). The CDR3 length is 13 residues. Original methodology: Quantification of nucleated cells was approximated via reference gene primer amplification. Using immunoSEQ multiplex PCR, the repertoire was profiled, and TCRdb retains in-frame clones only, with some absent. V, J and clone size derive from that table, while D and trimming were established from the DNA sequence. Of about 180,000 clones in the sample, approximately 80% were seen once.

The receptor was isolated from a human donor in a cohort sampled during active COVID-19. Input material: peripheral blood. The J gene is TRBJ1-1, the V gene TRBV7-9; TRBD1 agrees at 9 bases. DNA of the CDR3: TGTGCCAGCACCAAGGACAGGGGCAACGAAGCTTTCTTT. Encoded protein: CASTKDRGNEAFF.